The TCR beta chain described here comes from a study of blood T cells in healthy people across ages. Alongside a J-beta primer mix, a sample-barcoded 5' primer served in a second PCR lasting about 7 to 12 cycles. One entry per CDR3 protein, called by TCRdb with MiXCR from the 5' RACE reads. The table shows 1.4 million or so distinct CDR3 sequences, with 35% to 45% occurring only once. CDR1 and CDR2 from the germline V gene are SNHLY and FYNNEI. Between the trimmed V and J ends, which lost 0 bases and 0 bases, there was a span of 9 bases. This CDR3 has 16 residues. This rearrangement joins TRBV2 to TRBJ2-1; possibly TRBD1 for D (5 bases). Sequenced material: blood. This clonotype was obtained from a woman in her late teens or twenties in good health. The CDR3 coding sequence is TGTGCCAGCAGTGAAGCCTCAGGGCGCTCCTACAATGAGCAGTTCTTC. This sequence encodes CASSEASGRSYNEQFF.